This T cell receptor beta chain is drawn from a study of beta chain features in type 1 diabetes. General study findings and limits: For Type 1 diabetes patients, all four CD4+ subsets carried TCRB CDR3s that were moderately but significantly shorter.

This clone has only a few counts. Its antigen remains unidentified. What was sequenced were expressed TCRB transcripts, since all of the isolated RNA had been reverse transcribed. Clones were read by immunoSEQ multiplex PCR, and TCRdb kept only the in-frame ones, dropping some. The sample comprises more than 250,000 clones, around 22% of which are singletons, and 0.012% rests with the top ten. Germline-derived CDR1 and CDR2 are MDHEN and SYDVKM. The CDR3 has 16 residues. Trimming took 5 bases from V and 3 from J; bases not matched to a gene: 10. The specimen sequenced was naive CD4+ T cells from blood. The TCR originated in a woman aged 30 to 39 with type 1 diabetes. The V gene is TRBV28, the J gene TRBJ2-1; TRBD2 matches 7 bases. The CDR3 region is CASSITGGPLYNEQFF. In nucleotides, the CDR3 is TGTGCCAGCAGTATAACGGGAGGACCTCTCTACAATGAGCAGTTCTTC. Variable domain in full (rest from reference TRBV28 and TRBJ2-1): DVKVTQSSRYLVKRTGEKVFLECVQDMDHENMFWYRQDPGLGLRLIYFSYDVKMKEKGDIPEGYSVSREKKERFSLILESASTNQTSMYLCASSITGGPLYNEQFFGPGTRLTVL.